These T cell receptor beta chains were read from a single sample in a study of early T cells in non-severe SARS-CoV-2 infection. TCRdb ran MiXCR on the 5' RACE reads and lists one entry per CDR3 protein. The sample yields under 90,000 distinct CDR3 sequences, over 10% seen once. Sequencing used whole blood. The receptors come from an adult who was a healthcare worker with PCR-confirmed SARS-CoV-2 infection or an uninfected control (not recorded which). Both conserved end residues are part of each CDR3. Fields, in order: clone size, J gene, V gene, D gene, CDR3 DNA, CDR3 protein. The D gene is left open where the match is weak. Expanded clones get a size class; other rows say once, few or many, or leave the size out.

many TRBJ1-2 TRBV2 - TGTGCCAGCAGTCCCCAGGGGAATGGCTACACCTTC CASSPQGNGYTF
few TRBJ2-3 TRBV5-4 - TGTGCCAGCAGCTTACTCGTGTTAGCAGATACGCAGTATTTT CASSLLVLADTQYF
- TRBJ2-7 TRBV20-1 - TGCAGTGCTAGACCTATACCGACCCCCTACGAGCAGTACTTC CSARPIPTPYEQYF
few TRBJ2-5 TRBV27 TRBD1 TGTGCCAGCAGTGAATACAGGGGCCAAGAGACCCAGTACTTC CASSEYRGQETQYF
few TRBJ2-1 TRBV19 - TGTGCCAGTAGTATCCAAGGGGTAGGTGAGCAGTTCTTC CASSIQGVGEQFF
- TRBJ2-7 TRBV5-1 - TGCGCCAGCAGCTTGGACCCGAGCTCCTACGAGCAGTACTTC CASSLDPSSYEQYF
many TRBJ1-3 TRBV30 - TGTGCCTGGACCCTAGGTCCAGGGACCTATGGAAACACCATATATTTT CAWTLGPGTYGNTIYF
many TRBJ1-1 TRBV7-9 - TGTGCCAGCAGCTCCTTTAAAAACCCGAAGTCTGAAGCTTTCTTT CASSSFKNPKSEAFF
- TRBJ1-5 TRBV2 - TGTGCCAGCAGTGGAATTAGGACAGCTTCTCGTTATAGCAATCAGCCCCAGCATTTT CASSGIRTASRYSNQPQHF
few TRBJ2-7 TRBV10-3 TRBD1 TGTGCCATCAGTGGGGTCCCGGGACAGGGAGGGTACGAGCAGTACTTC CAISGVPGQGGYEQYF
- TRBJ2-5 TRBV29-1 - TGCAGCGTTGAGTTCCGGGACACCCAAGAGACCCAGTACTTC CSVEFRDTQETQYF
many TRBJ1-2 TRBV7-9 - TGTGCCAGCAACGTACAAGGCGACTATGGCTACACCTTC CASNVQGDYGYTF
few TRBJ1-2 TRBV11-2 TRBD1 TGTGCCAGCAGCTCGTGGACAGGCCTAATAAAGAACTATGGCTACACCTTC CASSSWTGLIKNYGYTF
- TRBJ2-7 TRBV10-1 - TGCGCCAGCAGTGATTCTTCGAGCTACGAGCAGTACTTC CASSDSSSYEQYF
- TRBJ2-7 TRBV9 - TGTGCCAGCAGCGTAGGGGACCCCGCGCGAGAGCAGTACTTC CASSVGDPAREQYF